These 16 T cell receptor beta chains originate from one sample sequenced in a study of cytomegalovirus exposure and HLA in healthy donors. It was with 60 Vbeta and 13 Jbeta primers that the PCR ran. Only in-frame clones appear in the TCRdb table, and some are missing; sequencing was by immunoSEQ multiplex PCR. This sample has roughly 160,000 clones, with approximately 80% found just once. The sequenced sample consisted of PBMCs. These receptors originate from a man between 18 and 35 years old in good health and CMV-seropositive.

The CDR3 DNA reads as TGTGCCAGCAGTGCGTCGGAGGCGGGCGGTGGAGGAGAGACCCAGTACTTC. Translation: CASSASEAGGGGETQYF. The chain links TRBV6-1 to TRBJ2-5; D is possibly TRBD2 (5 bases). CDR1 and CDR2 from the germline V gene are MNHNS and SASEGT. The V end was cut by 4 bases, the J end by 4 bases, with 22 bases between. The CDR3 sequence is 17 residues long.

The chain uses TRBV12-5 and TRBJ2-1; weak D call: TRBD1 (6 bases). This CDR3 is built from 14 residues. V was shortened by 6 bases and J by 9 bases, with 18 bases between the two germline ends. The germline CDR1 and CDR2 sequences are LGHNT and FRNRAP. Written as DNA, the CDR3 is TGTGCTAGTGGATCACAGGGAAAATCGGGTGAGCAGTTCTTC. This sequence encodes CASGSQGKSGEQFF.

The chain uses TRBV7-3 and TRBJ2-1, with D unclear. Germline V lookup: CDR1 SGHTA, CDR2 FQGTGA. This CDR3 comprises 13 residues. V dropped 5 bases and J dropped 0 bases, with 5 bases sitting between them. Written as DNA, the CDR3 is TGTGCCAGCAGCCCGGGCTCCTACAATGAGCAGTTCTTC. Its translation: CASSPGSYNEQFF.

CDR3 sequence: CASSLRDRVGEQYF. Written as DNA, the CDR3 is TGCGCCAGCAGCCTAAGGGACAGGGTGGGCGAGCAGTACTTC. J is TRBJ2-7 and V is TRBV4-1; TRBD1 agrees at 9 bases. CDR1 and CDR2 (germline): MGHRA, YSYEKL. Trimming cost V 4 bases and J 6 bases; bases outside gene matches: 7. The CDR3 is 14 residues long.

The CDR3 protein is CASSQEGGGGEKLFF. The CDR3 DNA follows: TGCGCCAGCAGCCAAGAAGGCGGGGGCGGTGAAAAACTGTTTTTT. This chain links TRBV4-3 with TRBJ1-4; maybe TRBD1 (6 bases). Trimming took off 0 bases at V and 7 bases at J, with 12 bases between the two ends. This CDR3 spans 15 amino acids. Germline CDR1 and CDR2: LGHNA and YSLEER.

This chain joins TRBV19 and TRBJ1-1, with D possibly being TRBD1 (5 bases). V was cut by 10 bases and J by 1 base, with 19 bases left in between. This CDR3 has 15 residues. Germline-derived CDR1 and CDR2 are LNHDA and SQIVND (reference sequence). This CDR3 is CAIRPSGLGNTEAFF. The CDR3 DNA reads TGTGCCATCCGGCCCTCGGGACTCGGGAACACTGAAGCTTTCTTT.

The chain carries TRBV4-2 and TRBJ1-4, with 9 bases identical to TRBD1. The CDR3 has 15 residues. CDR1 is LGHNA, CDR2 YNFKEQ, per germline. Trimming cost V 4 bases and J 6 bases; bases outside gene matches: 6. This CDR3 reads CASSPIRDRDEKLFF. CDR3 nucleotides: TGTGCCAGCAGCCCTATCCGGGACAGGGATGAAAAACTGTTTTTT.

This clone appeared once. CDR3 sequence: CASSLSRGFGDYGYTF. The CDR3 nucleotides read TGTGCCAGCAGCTTATCCAGGGGATTCGGGGACTATGGCTACACCTTC. This chain joins TRBV7-9 and TRBJ1-2; D perhaps matches TRBD1 (6 bases). The V end lost 2 bases, the J end lost 3 bases, and 16 bases lay between the germline ends. Germline CDR1 SEHNR, CDR2 FQNEAQ (reference sequence). There are 16 residues in the CDR3.

The chain uses TRBV7-7 and TRBJ2-7; TRBD1 matches at 9 bases. The CDR3 sequence is 13 residues long. V lost 6 bases to trimming and J lost 6 bases; unmatched junction nucleotides: 6. CDR1 and CDR2 (germline): SSHAT, FNYEAQ (reference sequence). The CDR3 region is CASSRTGDSEQYF. The DNA of the CDR3 is TGTGCCAGCAGTCGGACAGGGGATTCCGAGCAGTACTTC. The full variable domain, its missing parts supplied by reference TRBV7-7 and TRBJ2-7, is GAGVSQSPRYKVTKRGQDVTLRCDPISSHATLYWYQQALGQGPEFLTYFNYEAQPDKSGLPSDRFSAERPEGSISTLTIQRTEQRDSAMYRCASSRTGDSEQYFGPGTRLTVT.

The chain has TRBV29-1 and TRBJ1-2, with D unresolved. CDR3 length equals 12 residues. CDR1 and CDR2 from the germline V gene are SQVTM and ANQGSEA. V was trimmed by 4 bases and J by 6 bases, leaving 12 bases between them. The CDR3 coding sequence is TGCAGCGTTGCTAAGGGAGTCGATGGCTACACCTTC. It is translated as CSVAKGVDGYTF.

This clone was counted only a few times. This chain uses TRBV7-8 with TRBJ1-2; TRBD1 aligns across 7 bases. Germline trimming cut 5 bases from V and 3 bases from J; bases unmatched to any gene: 9. Germline CDR1 SGHVS, CDR2 FQNEAQ. The CDR3 runs 15 residues. The CDR3 region is CASSRRQGGHYGYTF. DNA of the CDR3: TGTGCCAGCAGCCGAAGACAGGGAGGACACTATGGCTACACCTTC.

The gene calls are TRBV29-1 and TRBJ1-2; no firm D call. V lost 4 bases and J 1 base, leaving 25 bases between the germline ends. This CDR3 contains 18 residues. Per germline, CDR1 SQVTM and CDR2 ANQGSEA. CDR3 in DNA: TGCAGCGTTGTTTTAAGTAGCGATACCTCCCATCATAACTATGGCTACACCTTC. Protein sequence: CSVVLSSDTSHHNYGYTF.

The chain links TRBV7-9 to TRBJ2-2; no firm D call. This CDR3 contains 14 residues. Between the trimmed V and J ends, which lost 3 bases and 4 bases, there was a span of 9 bases. CDR1 and CDR2 from the germline V gene are SEHNR and FQNEAQ (reference sequence). The CDR3 coding sequence is TGTGCCAGCAGCTTCGGCCAGGCCACCGGGGAGCTGTTTTTT. It is translated as CASSFGQATGELFF. Combining the CDR3 with reference TRBV7-9 and TRBJ2-2 gives the whole variable domain DTGVSQNPRHKITKRGQNVTFRCDPISEHNRLYWYRQTLGQGPEFLTYFQNEAQLEKSRLLSDRFSAERPKGSFSTLEIQRTEQGDSAMYLCASSFGQATGELFFGEGSRLTVL.

The chain has TRBV7-3 and TRBJ2-1; maybe TRBD2 (6 bases). The V gene lost 4 bases and the J gene lost 4 bases, with 11 bases spanning the gap. This CDR3 comprises 14 residues. Per germline, CDR1 SGHTA and CDR2 FQGTGA. This chain's CDR3 is CASSSQGLYNEQFF. CDR3 coding DNA: TGTGCCAGCAGCTCCCAGGGACTTTACAATGAGCAGTTCTTC.

In its sample, this clone was seen once. V gene TRBV15 combines with J gene TRBJ2-5, with 7 positions matching TRBD1. Matching the DNA end better, TRBJ2-7 makes the J call doubtful. The CDR3 extends over 16 amino acids. Germline CDR1 reads LNHNV; CDR2 reads YYDKDF (reference sequence). The CDR3 sequence: CATSRDPPRDSYEQYF. CDR3 nucleotides: TGTGCCACCAGCAGAGATCCTCCCCGGGACAGCTACGAGCAGTACTTC.

The chain combines TRBV7-3 with TRBJ1-1; the match to TRBD1 covers 9 bases. Germline values: CDR1 SGHTA, CDR2 FQGTGA. This CDR3 spans 15 amino acids. The V segment lost 5 bases and the J segment 0 bases; nucleotides outside the gene matches: 4. This CDR3 reads CASSTGTGLNTEAFF. The CDR3, as DNA: TGTGCCAGCAGCACCGGGACAGGGTTGAACACTGAAGCTTTCTTT.